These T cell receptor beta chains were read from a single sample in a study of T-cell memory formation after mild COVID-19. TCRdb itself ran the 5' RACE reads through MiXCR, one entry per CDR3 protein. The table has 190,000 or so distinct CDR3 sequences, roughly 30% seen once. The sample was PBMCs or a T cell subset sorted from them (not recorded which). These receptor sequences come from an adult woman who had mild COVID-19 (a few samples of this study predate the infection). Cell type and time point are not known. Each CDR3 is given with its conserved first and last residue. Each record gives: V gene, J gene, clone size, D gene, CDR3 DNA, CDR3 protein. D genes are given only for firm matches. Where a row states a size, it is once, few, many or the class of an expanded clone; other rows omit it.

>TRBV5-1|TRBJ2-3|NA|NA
TGCGCCAGCAATGAGCCCCCATTTACTACGCAGTATTTT
CASNEPPFTTQYF
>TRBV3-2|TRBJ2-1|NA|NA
TGTGCCAGCAGCCAAGATCGAACCGGGAGGAACTGCAATGAGCAGTTCTTC
CASSQDRTGRNCNEQFF
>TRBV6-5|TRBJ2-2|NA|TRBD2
TGTGCCAGCAGTTACCGAGAGCGGGAGATGGGCGGGGAGCTGTTTTTT
CASSYREREMGGELFF
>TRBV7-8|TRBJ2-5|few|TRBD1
TGTGCCAGCAGCTCGACAGGGGGAGAGACCCAGTACTTC
CASSSTGGETQYF
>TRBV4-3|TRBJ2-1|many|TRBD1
TGCGCCAGCAGCCAAGTGGGACAGAGCTACAATGAGCAGTTCTTC
CASSQVGQSYNEQFF
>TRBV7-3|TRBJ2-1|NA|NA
TGTGCCAGCAGCTTAAGGCCTGACGGCGGGAATGAGCAGTTCTTC
CASSLRPDGGNEQFF
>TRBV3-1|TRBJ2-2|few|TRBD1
TGTGCCAGCAGCTCCCGGACAGGGGCCCGGAGGGAGCTGTTTTTT
CASSSRTGARRELFF
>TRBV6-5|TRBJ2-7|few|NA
TGTGCCAGCATTAAAAGGGGGGCTTCCTACGAGCAGTACTTC
CASIKRGASYEQYF
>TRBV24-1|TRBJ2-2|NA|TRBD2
TGTGCCACCAGTGATTTACAGCGGGAGACCGGGGAGCTGTTTTTT
CATSDLQRETGELFF
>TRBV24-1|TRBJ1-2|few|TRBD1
TGTGCCACCAGTGACCCGGGACAGTCTAACTATGGCTACACCTTC
CATSDPGQSNYGYTF
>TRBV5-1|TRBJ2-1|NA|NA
TGCGCCAGCAGCCGGACCCTAGCGACTGTAAACAATGAGCAGTTCTTC
CASSRTLATVNNEQFF
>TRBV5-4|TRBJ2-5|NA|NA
TGTGCCAGCAGCCCGAGAGGCGGGAAGACCCAGTACTTC
CASSPRGGKTQYF
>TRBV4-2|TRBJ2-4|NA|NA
TGTGCCAGCAGCCTCGGAGGGACTCTAGCCAAAAACATTCAGTACTTC
CASSLGGTLAKNIQYF
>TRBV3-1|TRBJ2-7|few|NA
TGTGCCAGCAGCGATACAGTGGGGGGCGAATTCTACGAGCAGTACTTC
CASSDTVGGEFYEQYF
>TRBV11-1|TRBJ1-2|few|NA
TGTGCCAGCAGCTCCTTTGGACACCCTTATGGCTACACCTTC
CASSSFGHPYGYTF
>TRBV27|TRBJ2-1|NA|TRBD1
TGTGCCAGCAGTTCCGGGACAGGGGGTGCAACCAATGAGCAGTTCTTC
CASSSGTGGATNEQFF
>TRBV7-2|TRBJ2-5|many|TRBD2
TGTGCCAGCAGCTTCGGCGGGAGTCAGACCCAGTACTTC
CASSFGGSQTQYF
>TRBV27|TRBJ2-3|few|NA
TGTGCCAGCCAACGGACAGATCGGGCTAGCACAGATACGCAGTATTTT
CASQRTDRASTDTQYF
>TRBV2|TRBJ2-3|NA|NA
TGTGCCAGCAGCTCGACACTCTCCCTCACAGATACGCAGTATTTT
CASSSTLSLTDTQYF
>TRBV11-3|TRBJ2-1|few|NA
TGTGCCAGCAGCTTAAACGGGCCCAACAATGAGCAGTTCTTC
CASSLNGPNNEQFF
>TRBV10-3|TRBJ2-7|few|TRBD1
TGTGCCATCAGTGAGTCGTTCAGGGGGAGCTCCTACGAGCAGTACTTC
CAISESFRGSSYEQYF
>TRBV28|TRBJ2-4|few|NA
TGTGCCAGCAGTTCCCCCCCCTCGGACATTCAGTACTTC
CASSSPPSDIQYF
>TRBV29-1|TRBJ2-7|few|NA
TGCAGCGTTGAGCTGGGGGACACCTATTACGAGCAGTACTTC
CSVELGDTYYEQYF
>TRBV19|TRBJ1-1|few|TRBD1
TGTGCCAGTAGCAAGACAGGGGTGAACACTGAAGCTTTCTTT
CASSKTGVNTEAFF
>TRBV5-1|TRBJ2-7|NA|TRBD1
TGCGCCAGCAGCTTGGTAGGGGGCTGGGAGCAGTACTTC
CASSLVGGWEQYF
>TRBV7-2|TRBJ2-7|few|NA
TGTGCCAGCAGCGGGCGGACGGACACCTACGAGCAGTACTTC
CASSGRTDTYEQYF
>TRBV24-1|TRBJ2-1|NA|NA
TGTGCCACCAGTGACCCCGGGGGCAGGGATCACTACAATGAGCAGTTCTTC
CATSDPGGRDHYNEQFF
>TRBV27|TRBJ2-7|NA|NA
TGTGCCAGCAGTTTTGGGACTGTTTCGTACGAGCAGTACTTC
CASSFGTVSYEQYF
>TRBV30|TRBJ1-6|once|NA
TGTGCCTGGAGTGTTGGTTCTCGAGGATCACCCCTCCACTTT
CAWSVGSRGSPLHF
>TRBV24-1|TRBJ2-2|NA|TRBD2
TGTGCCACCAGTGTACGCGCGGGAGAGGGCACCGGGGAGCTGTTTTTT
CATSVRAGEGTGELFF
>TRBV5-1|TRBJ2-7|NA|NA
TGCGCCAGCACTCTGAGGGGGCTAGCGGGCGACGAGCAGTACTTC
CASTLRGLAGDEQYF
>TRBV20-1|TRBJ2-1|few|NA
TGCAGTGGAAATCGAGGAGGGCCCTACAATGAGCAGTTCTTC
CSGNRGGPYNEQFF
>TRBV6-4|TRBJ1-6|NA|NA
TGTGCCAGCAGTGACTCTTCGAGAGGAGATAATTCACCCCTCCACTTT
CASSDSSRGDNSPLHF
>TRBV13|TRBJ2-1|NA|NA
TGTGCCAGCAGCTTAGGCCGGGACACCTCCTCCTACAATGAGCAGTTCTTC
CASSLGRDTSSYNEQFF
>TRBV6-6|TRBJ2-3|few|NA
TGTGCCAGCAGTGAACTAGTTACTACTAGCACAGATACGCAGTATTTT
CASSELVTTSTDTQYF
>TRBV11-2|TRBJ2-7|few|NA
TGTGCCAGCAGCGAAACCGGACAAGCCTACGAGCAGTACTTC
CASSETGQAYEQYF
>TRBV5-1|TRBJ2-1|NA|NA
TGCGCCAGCAGGTTCTCCACTGAGCAGTTCTTC
CASRFSTEQFF
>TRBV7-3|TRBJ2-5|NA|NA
TGTGCCAGCAGCTTAAACGGCTACCAAGAGACCCAGTACTTC
CASSLNGYQETQYF
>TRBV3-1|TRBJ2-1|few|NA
TGTGCCAGCAGCCGGGACAAGGGGTGGAGCGATGAGCAGTTCTTC
CASSRDKGWSDEQFF
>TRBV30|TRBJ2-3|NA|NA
TGTGCCTGGAGTGAGGCGGGGTGGACAGATACGCAGTATTTT
CAWSEAGWTDTQYF
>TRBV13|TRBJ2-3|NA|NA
TGTGCCAGCAACCTCCGTGGGGCGGTGCCCCTCACAGATACGCAGTATTTT
CASNLRGAVPLTDTQYF
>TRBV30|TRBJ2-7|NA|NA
TGTGCCTGGAATTGGGGGTTAAGCTCCTACGAGCAGTACTTC
CAWNWGLSSYEQYF